This TCR beta chain emerged from a study of Graves' ophthalmopathy and Graves' hyperthyroidism. In the study overall: A follow-up of 18 months without ophthalmopathy meant that hyperthyroidism was stable.

Whole-study findings and limits: Clonotypes were expanded in thyroid at above 0.001 frequency, and most also appeared in blood.

In this sample, this clonotype turned up many times. Its antigen remains unidentified. From germline, CDR1 is SGHDN and CDR2 FVKESK. Trimming removed 4 bases from V and 5 bases from J, with 17 bases in between. This CDR3 region has 15 residues. RNA transcripts served as template for amplifying TCR beta CDR3 sequences. HTBI primers were used in a first-round RT-PCR, which preceded a second-round multiplex PCR. Each CDR3 protein is one row after TCRdb ran MiXCR on the multiplex PCR reads. The sample lists about 1.2 million distinct CDR3 sequences; 36% were seen once. Sequencing was done on a sample of peripheral blood or thyroid tissue (not recorded which). This receptor was obtained from an adult man with Graves' hyperthyroidism. The chain has TRBV14 and TRBJ1-1; possible D gene TRBD1, 6 bases. The CDR3 protein is CASSPSGARGTEAFF. CDR3 bases: TGTGCCAGCAGCCCCTCGGGGGCTCGGGGTACTGAAGCTTTCTTT.